This TCR beta chain was retrieved from a study of human T cells and chemical hapten exposure. Time point denoted: patch test 2, 6 weeks after DPC sensitization. Treatment given: therapeutic diphenylcyclopropenone sensitization with weekly scalp DPC. Study-wide results and caveats: With DPC sensitization, TCRs exceeding 1 in 1000 frequency showed no change.

This clonotype was seen a handful of times. The antigen remains unidentified. Looked up from germline, CDR1 is SGHRS and CDR2 is YFSETQ. Trimming took off 0 bases at V and 4 bases at J, with 14 bases between the two ends. The CDR3 is made up of 15 amino acids. TCRdb passed the RACE reads through MiXCR, listing each CDR3 protein once. Of over 70,000 distinct CDR3 sequences in the sample, about 9% were seen once. The J gene is TRBJ2-7, the V gene TRBV5-1; D is perhaps TRBD1 (5 bases). The starting material was whole blood, obtained in connection with sensitization to the hapten diphenylcyclopropenone (DPC). The source is a woman aged 45-59 years with alopecia areata. Some clones in this sample may be carry-over from other donors' samples. CDR3 protein: CASSLGTGRGYEQYF. The CDR3 bases are TGCGCCAGCAGCTTGGGAACAGGAAGGGGATACGAGCAGTACTTC.